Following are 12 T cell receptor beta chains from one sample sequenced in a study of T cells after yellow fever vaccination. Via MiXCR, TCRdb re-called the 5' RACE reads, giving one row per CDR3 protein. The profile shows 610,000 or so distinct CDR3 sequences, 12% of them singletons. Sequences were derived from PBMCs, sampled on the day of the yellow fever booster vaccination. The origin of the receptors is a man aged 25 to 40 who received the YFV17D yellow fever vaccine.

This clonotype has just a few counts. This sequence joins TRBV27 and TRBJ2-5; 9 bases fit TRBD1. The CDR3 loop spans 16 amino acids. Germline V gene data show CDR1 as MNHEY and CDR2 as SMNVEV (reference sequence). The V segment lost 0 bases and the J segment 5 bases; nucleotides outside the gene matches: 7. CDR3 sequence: CASSLSKTGGRETQYF. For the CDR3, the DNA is TGTGCCAGCAGTTTATCGAAAACAGGGGGCAGGGAGACCCAGTACTTC.

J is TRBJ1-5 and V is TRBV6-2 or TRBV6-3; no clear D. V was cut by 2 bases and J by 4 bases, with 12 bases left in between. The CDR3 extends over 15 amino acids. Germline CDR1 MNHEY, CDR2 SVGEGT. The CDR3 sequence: CASSYAQRANQPQHF. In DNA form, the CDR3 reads TGTGCCAGCAGTTACGCACAGAGAGCGAATCAGCCCCAGCATTTT.

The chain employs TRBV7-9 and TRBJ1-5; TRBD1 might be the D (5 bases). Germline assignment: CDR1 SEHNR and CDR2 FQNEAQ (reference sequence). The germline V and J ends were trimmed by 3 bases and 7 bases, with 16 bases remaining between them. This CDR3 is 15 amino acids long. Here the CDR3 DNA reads TGTGCCAGCAGCTTGGGTAGCCCAGGGCGGCAGCCCCAGCATTTT. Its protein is CASSLGSPGRQPQHF.

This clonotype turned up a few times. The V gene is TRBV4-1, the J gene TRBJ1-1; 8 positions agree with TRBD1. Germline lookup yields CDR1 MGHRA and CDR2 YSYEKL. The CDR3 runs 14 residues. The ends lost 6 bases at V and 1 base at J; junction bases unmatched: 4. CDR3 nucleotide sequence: TGCGCCAGCAGGCCGGACAGGGCGAACACTGAAGCTTTCTTT. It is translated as CASRPDRANTEAFF.

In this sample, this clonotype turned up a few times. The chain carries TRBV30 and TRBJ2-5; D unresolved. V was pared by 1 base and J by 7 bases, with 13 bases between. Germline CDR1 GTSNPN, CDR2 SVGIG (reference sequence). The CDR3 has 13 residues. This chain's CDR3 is CAWSALARGTQYF. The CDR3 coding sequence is TGTGCCTGGAGTGCTTTAGCTCGCGGGACCCAGTACTTC. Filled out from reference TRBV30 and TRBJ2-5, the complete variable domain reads SQTIHQWPATLVQPVGSPLSLECTVEGTSNPNLYWYRQAAGRGLQLLFYSVGIGQISSEVPQNLSASRPQDRQFILSSKKLLLSDSGFYLCAWSALARGTQYFGPGTRLLVL.

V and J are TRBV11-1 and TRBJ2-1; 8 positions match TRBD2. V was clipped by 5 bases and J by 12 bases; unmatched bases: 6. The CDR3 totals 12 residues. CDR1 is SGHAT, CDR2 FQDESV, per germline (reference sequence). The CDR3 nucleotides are TGTGCCAGCAGCGCAGCGGGAGTTATGCAGTTCTTC. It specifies CASSAAGVMQFF.

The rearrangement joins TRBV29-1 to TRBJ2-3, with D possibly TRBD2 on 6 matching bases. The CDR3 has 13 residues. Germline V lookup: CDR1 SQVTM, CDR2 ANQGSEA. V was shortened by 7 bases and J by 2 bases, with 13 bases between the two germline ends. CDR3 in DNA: TGCAGCGGGGACTCTAGCCTCACAGATACGCAGTATTTT. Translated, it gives CSGDSSLTDTQYF.

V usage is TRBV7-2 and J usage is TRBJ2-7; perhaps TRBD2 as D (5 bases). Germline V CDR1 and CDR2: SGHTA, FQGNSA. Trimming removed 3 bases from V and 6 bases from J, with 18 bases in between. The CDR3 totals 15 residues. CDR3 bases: TGTGCCAGCAGCTTGGACTTTTGGGCGGGCGGCGAGCAGTACTTC. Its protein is CASSLDFWAGGEQYF.

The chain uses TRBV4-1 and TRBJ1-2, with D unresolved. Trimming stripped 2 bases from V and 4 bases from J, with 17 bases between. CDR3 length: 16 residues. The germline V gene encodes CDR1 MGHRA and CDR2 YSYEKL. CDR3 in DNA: TGCGCCAGCAGCCAACATCTGGGATTAGGCAGCTATGGCTACACCTTC. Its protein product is CASSQHLGLGSYGYTF.

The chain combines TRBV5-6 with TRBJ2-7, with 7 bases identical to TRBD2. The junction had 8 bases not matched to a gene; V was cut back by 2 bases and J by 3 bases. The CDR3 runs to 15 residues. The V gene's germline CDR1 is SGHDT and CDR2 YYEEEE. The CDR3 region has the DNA TGTGCCAGCAGCTTCGGGACTAACACTCTCTACGAGCAGTACTTC. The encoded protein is CASSFGTNTLYEQYF.

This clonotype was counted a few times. DNA of the CDR3: TGTGCCTGGAGTGTGTCCAACAATGAGCAGTTCTTC. Amino acids: CAWSVSNNEQFF. The chain combines TRBV30 with TRBJ2-1, with D unresolved. V was trimmed by 0 bases and J by 5 bases, leaving 5 bases between them. Germline CDR1 is GTSNPN and CDR2 is SVGIG (reference sequence). This CDR3 spans 12 amino acids.

This CDR3 is CAWKDQGFTEAFF. The CDR3 bases are TGTGCCTGGAAAGACCAGGGGTTCACTGAAGCTTTCTTT. The chain is built from TRBV30 and TRBJ1-1, with D possibly matching TRBD1 (6 bases). This CDR3 comprises 13 residues. Germline assignment: CDR1 GTSNPN and CDR2 SVGIG (reference sequence). The V and J ends lost 4 bases and 4 bases respectively, with 13 bases between them.